This T cell receptor beta chain came from a study of blood T cell repertoires in COVID-19. The V gene's germline CDR1 is SNHLY and CDR2 FYNNEI. The CDR3 loop spans 16 amino acids. The junction had 10 bases not matched to a gene; V was cut back by 2 bases and J by 4 bases. In the source study's methods: Estimated nucleated cell counts came from reference gene primer amplification. The table came from immunoSEQ multiplex PCR; TCRdb's copy has only in-frame clones and leaves some out. Clone size and the V and J calls come from that table; the DNA yielded D and trimming. This sample has roughly 59,000 clones, with roughly 80% found just once.

The source is a human donor in a cohort sampled during active COVID-19. Sequencing was carried out using peripheral blood. The gene calls are TRBV2 and TRBJ1-1; the match to TRBD1 covers 7 bases. CDR3 in DNA: TGTGCCAGCAGTGAAAGGGGGCAAGGGTGGGGCACTGAAGCTTTCTTT. As protein: CASSERGQGWGTEAFF.